The rows below give T cell receptor beta chains drawn from one sample of a study of blood T cell repertoires in COVID-19. The repertoire was sequenced with immunoSEQ multiplex PCR; TCRdb's copy has only in-frame clones and lacks some. The data contain 45,000 to 60,000 clones, 70% to 90% of them seen just once; the ten biggest clones take up around 1.6%. Material for sequencing was peripheral blood. The receptors were gathered from a man aged 60-69 years with acute or convalescent COVID-19. The CDR3 runs from the conserved cysteine through the conserved F or W. A D gene is named only where the DNA matches it firmly. Clone sizes are given selectively: once, few, many, or a class where the clone is expanded.

D: TRBD1; J: TRBJ1-6; size: .; V: TRBV2; DNA: TGTGCCAGCGAGGACAGGGGAAATTCACCCCTCCACTTT; CDR3: CASEDRGNSPLHF
D: .; J: TRBJ1-2; size: .; V: TRBV18; DNA: TGTGCCAGCACCAGGGAAGTAGAATATGGCTACACCTTC; CDR3: CASTREVEYGYTF
D: TRBD1; J: TRBJ1-1; size: .; V: TRBV6-5; DNA: TGTGCCAGCAGTATACAGGGGGACACTGAAGCTTTCTTT; CDR3: CASSIQGDTEAFF
D: TRBD1; J: TRBJ1-4; size: .; V: TRBV23-1; DNA: TGCGCCAGCAGTCAATCCTTGCTTGGACAGGGGACGACTAATGAAAAACTGTTTTTT; CDR3: CASSQSLLGQGTTNEKLFF
D: .; J: TRBJ1-5; size: .; V: TRBV5-6; DNA: TGTGCCAGCAGCTTGACAGGCAATCAGCCCCAGCATTTT; CDR3: CASSLTGNQPQHF
D: .; J: TRBJ1-5; size: .; V: TRBV6-6; DNA: TGTGCCAGCAGGCTACAGGGATATCAGCCCCAGCATTTT; CDR3: CASRLQGYQPQHF
D: TRBD2; J: TRBJ2-7; size: .; V: TRBV10-3; DNA: TGTGCCATCAGTGAGTCGACGCCGGGGGGGCGTTACGAGCAGTACTTC; CDR3: CAISESTPGGRYEQYF
D: TRBD2; J: TRBJ2-7; size: few; V: TRBV5-4; DNA: TGTGCCAGCAGCGATTCTCAGGGACTAGCGGGGGGCGCTTACGAGCAGTACTTC; CDR3: CASSDSQGLAGGAYEQYF
D: TRBD2; J: TRBJ2-7; size: few; V: TRBV7-8; DNA: TGTGCCAGCAGCTTCGAGGGAGGGAGCCACTACGAGCAGTACTTC; CDR3: CASSFEGGSHYEQYF
D: .; J: TRBJ1-1; size: .; V: TRBV4-1; DNA: TGCGCCAGCAGCCAGCAGCGCAGGAACACTGAAGCTTTCTTT; CDR3: CASSQQRRNTEAFF
D: .; J: TRBJ1-1; size: .; V: TRBV30; DNA: TGTGCCTGGAGTCCTCCCGACAGGTTGAACACTGAAGCTTTCTTT; CDR3: CAWSPPDRLNTEAFF
D: TRBD1; J: TRBJ1-2; size: once; V: TRBV7-8; DNA: TGTGCCAGCAGCTTCGGACAGGGCTATGGCTACACCTTC; CDR3: CASSFGQGYGYTF
D: .; J: TRBJ1-4; size: .; V: TRBV27; DNA: TGTGCCAGCAGTCGGCCAGGGGCCGATGAAAAACTGTTTTTT; CDR3: CASSRPGADEKLFF
D: .; J: TRBJ2-1; size: once; V: TRBV29-1; DNA: TGCAGCGTTGATTCGGTGCTTAGCTCCTACAATGAGCAGTTCTTC; CDR3: CSVDSVLSSYNEQFF
D: TRBD1; J: TRBJ1-1; size: .; V: TRBV19; DNA: TGTGCCAGTACCGATCCTGGGGGACAGGGTAAAGCTTTCTTT; CDR3: CASTDPGGQGKAFF
D: TRBD1; J: TRBJ1-6; size: .; V: TRBV4-1; DNA: TGCGCCAGCAGCCTTCGTGAAGGCGGGACAGGGTTGTCTGCCCTCCACTTT; CDR3: CASSLREGGTGLSALHF
D: TRBD1; J: TRBJ2-5; size: .; V: TRBV5-1; DNA: TGCGCCAGCAGCTTCCGGGACAGGGGGCTTGAGACCCAGTACTTC; CDR3: CASSFRDRGLETQYF
D: TRBD1; J: TRBJ1-6; size: .; V: TRBV5-4; DNA: TGTGCCAGCAGCTTCGGACAGGGACATAATTCACCCCTCCACTTT; CDR3: CASSFGQGHNSPLHF
D: .; J: TRBJ2-7; size: .; V: TRBV7-9; DNA: TGTGCCAGCAGCTTAGCCACCACAGGGAACGAGCAGTACTTC; CDR3: CASSLATTGNEQYF
D: TRBD1; J: TRBJ1-4; size: .; V: TRBV9; DNA: TGTGCCAGCAGCCCAGGGGACAGGACGGATGAAAAACTGTTTTTT; CDR3: CASSPGDRTDEKLFF
D: .; J: TRBJ2-1; size: once; V: TRBV9; DNA: TGTGCCAGCAGCCCCCCGAGCGTAAATGAGCAGTTCTTC; CDR3: CASSPPSVNEQFF
D: .; J: TRBJ2-1; size: .; V: TRBV2; DNA: TGTGCCAGCAGTGAAGCGAGCGGCGGTAATTATGAGCAGTTCTTC; CDR3: CASSEASGGNYEQFF